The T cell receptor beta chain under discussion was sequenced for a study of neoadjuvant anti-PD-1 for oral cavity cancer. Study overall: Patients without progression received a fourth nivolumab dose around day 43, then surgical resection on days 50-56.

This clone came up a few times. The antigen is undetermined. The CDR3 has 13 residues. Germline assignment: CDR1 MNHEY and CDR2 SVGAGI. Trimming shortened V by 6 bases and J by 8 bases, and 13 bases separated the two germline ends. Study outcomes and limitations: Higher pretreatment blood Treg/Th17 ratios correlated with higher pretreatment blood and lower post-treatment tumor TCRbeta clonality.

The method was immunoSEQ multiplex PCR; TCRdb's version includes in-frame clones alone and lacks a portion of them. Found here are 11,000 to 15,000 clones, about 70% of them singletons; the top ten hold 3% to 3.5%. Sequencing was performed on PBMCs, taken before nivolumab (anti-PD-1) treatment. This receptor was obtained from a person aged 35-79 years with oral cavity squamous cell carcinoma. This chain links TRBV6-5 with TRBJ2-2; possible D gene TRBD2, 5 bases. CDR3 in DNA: TGTGCCAGCAGCTATAACCGGAGGGGGGAGCTGTTTTTT. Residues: CASSYNRRGELFF.